These T cell receptor beta chains were read from a single sample in a study of shared clonotypes between healthy human individuals. Measured with immunoSEQ multiplex PCR; TCRdb has only the in-frame clones, and not every one. This table has about 980,000 clones, roughly 72% appearing once. The sample taken for sequencing was memory CD4+ T cells sorted from blood. These TCRs come from a young man in good health. The CDR3 runs from the conserved cysteine through the conserved F or W. A D gene is named only where the DNA matches it firmly. Clone size, where shown, is once, few, many, or a class for clones that have expanded.

TRBJ1-2,NA,NA,TRBV25-1,CASSEAGSYGYTF,TGTGCCAGCAGTGAAGCAGGGAGCTATGGCTACACCTTC
TRBJ1-1,NA,NA,TRBV10-2,CASSQQGGTEAFF,TGCGCCAGCAGCCAACAGGGAGGGACTGAAGCTTTCTTT
TRBJ2-1,NA,NA,TRBV5-4,CASSLETKSYNEQFF,TGTGCCAGCAGCTTGGAAACTAAATCCTACAATGAGCAGTTCTTC
TRBJ2-7,TRBD1,NA,TRBV30,CAWSVLLPGGHEQYF,TGTGCCTGGAGTGTACTTTTGCCAGGGGGCCACGAGCAGTACTTC
TRBJ1-4,TRBD1,NA,TRBV28,CATQGSGGLEKLFF,TGTGCCACCCAGGGTTCAGGGGGCTTAGAAAAACTGTTTTTT
TRBJ1-4,NA,NA,TRBV28,CASKGLNEKLFF,TGTGCCAGCAAAGGGCTAAATGAAAAACTGTTTTTT
TRBJ2-2,NA,NA,TRBV19,CASSNTGELFF,TGTGCCAGTAGTAATACCGGGGAGCTGTTTTTT
TRBJ2-3,NA,NA,TRBV27,CASSRRTRADTQYF,TGTGCCAGCAGTCGACGCACTAGGGCAGATACGCAGTATTTT
TRBJ2-3,NA,NA,TRBV10-1,CASSESRVMDTQYF,TGCGCCAGCAGTGAGTCTAGGGTCATGGATACGCAGTATTTT
TRBJ2-1,NA,NA,TRBV11-3,CASSLVADNEQFF,TGTGCCAGCAGCTTAGTAGCAGACAATGAGCAGTTCTTC
TRBJ1-2,TRBD1,NA,TRBV28,CASSSTGQGTYGYTF,TGTGCCAGCAGTTCGACGGGACAGGGGACCTATGGCTACACCTTC
TRBJ2-3,NA,NA,TRBV5-4,CASSLGASASTDTQYF,TGTGCCAGCAGCTTGGGTGCCAGCGCTAGCACAGATACGCAGTATTTT
TRBJ2-5,TRBD2,NA,TRBV10-3,CATNGRGGLETQYF,TGTGCCACTAACGGGCGGGGGGGCTTGGAGACCCAGTACTTC
TRBJ1-2,TRBD1,NA,TRBV11-2,CASSLTGDGYTF,TGTGCCAGCAGCTTGACAGGGGACGGCTACACCTTC
TRBJ2-3,TRBD1,NA,TRBV7-2,CASSSGQFRMQYF,TGTGCCAGCAGCTCGGGACAGTTTAGAATGCAGTATTTT
TRBJ2-3,TRBD2,NA,TRBV10-2,CASSEGTSGGDTQYF,TGCGCCAGCAGTGAGGGGACTAGCGGGGGCGATACGCAGTATTTT
TRBJ2-1,NA,NA,TRBV5-4,CASSFRDNNEQFF,TGTGCCAGCAGCTTCAGAGACAACAATGAGCAGTTCTTC
TRBJ2-7,TRBD1,few,TRBV4-1,CASSQDRATGAYEQYF,TGCGCCAGCAGCCAAGATCGGGCGACAGGGGCCTACGAGCAGTACTTC
TRBJ1-6,NA,NA,TRBV4-1,CASSQEGGIPGGNNSPLHF,TGCGCCAGCAGCCAAGAAGGCGGGATTCCCGGGGGCAATAATTCACCCCTCCACTTT
TRBJ1-3,TRBD1,NA,TRBV19,CASSADRANSGNTIYF,TGTGCCAGTAGTGCGGACAGGGCAAACTCTGGAAACACCATATATTTT
TRBJ1-2,TRBD1,once,TRBV4-3,CASSQGPGTVISVGYTF,TGCGCCAGCAGCCAAGGCCCCGGGACAGTAATTAGCGTAGGCTACACCTTC
TRBJ1-1,NA,once,TRBV5-1,CASSLSQGPEAFF,TGCGCCAGCAGCTTGTCTCAGGGCCCTGAAGCTTTCTTT
TRBJ1-2,NA,NA,TRBV5-1,CASKLGQYYGYTF,TGCGCCAGCAAACTGGGCCAGTACTATGGCTACACCTTC
TRBJ2-5,TRBD2,NA,TRBV18,CASSLLAGKETQYF,TGTGCCAGCTCACTGCTAGCGGGAAAAGAGACCCAGTACTTC
TRBJ2-7,TRBD1,NA,TRBV5-1,CASRLQGASYEQYF,TGCGCCAGCAGGCTACAGGGGGCGAGCTACGAGCAGTACTTC
TRBJ1-4,NA,once,TRBV6-5,CASSSDRINEKLFF,TGTGCCAGCAGCTCTGACAGGATAAATGAAAAACTGTTTTTT
TRBJ2-7,TRBD1,NA,TRBV2,CASSPDRGTLYEQYF,TGTGCCAGCAGTCCTGACAGGGGGACCTTATACGAGCAGTACTTC
TRBJ2-1,NA,once,TRBV2,CASSDVGGTYNEQFF,TGTGCCAGCAGTGATGTGGGTGGAACCTACAATGAGCAGTTCTTC
TRBJ1-5,NA,NA,TRBV6-1,CASSENGGNQPQHF,TGTGCCAGCAGTGAAAACGGGGGGAATCAGCCCCAGCATTTT
TRBJ2-7,NA,NA,TRBV30,CAWSVSYEQYF,TGTGCCTGGAGTGTTAGCTACGAGCAGTACTTC
TRBJ2-5,TRBD2,NA,TRBV18,CASSPLAGVGETQYF,TGTGCCAGCTCTCCACTAGCGGGAGTTGGGGAGACCCAGTACTTC
TRBJ1-5,TRBD1,NA,TRBV10-2,CASTDPGGQPQHF,TGCGCCAGCACCGATCCAGGGGGTCAGCCCCAGCATTTT
TRBJ2-2,TRBD2,NA,TRBV19,CASSMSGGHGELFF,TGTGCCAGTAGTATGAGCGGGGGCCACGGGGAGCTGTTTTTT
TRBJ1-2,NA,once,TRBV7-9,CASSPEGGKYGYTF,TGTGCCAGCAGCCCAGAGGGGGGGAAGTATGGCTACACCTTC
TRBJ1-5,NA,NA,TRBV27,CASSYLGTSSQPQHF,TGTGCCAGCAGTTATCTGGGGACAAGCAGTCAGCCCCAGCATTTT
TRBJ2-5,TRBD2,NA,TRBV27,CASSRTAGEGTQYF,TGTGCCAGCAGTCGAACAGCGGGGGAAGGGACCCAGTACTTC
TRBJ2-1,TRBD1,NA,TRBV6-1,CASSVGDRSNEQFF,TGTGCCAGCAGCGTGGGGGACAGATCGAATGAGCAGTTCTTC
TRBJ2-1,TRBD1,NA,TRBV5-1,CASGGQGLSSYNEQFF,TGCGCCAGCGGGGGACAGGGTCTAAGCTCCTACAATGAGCAGTTCTTC
TRBJ1-6,NA,NA,TRBV6-6,CASTPTGDNSPLHF,TGTGCCAGCACACCGACAGGCGATAATTCACCCCTCCACTTT
TRBJ1-5,NA,few,TRBV27,CASSLYGAHSNQPQHF,TGTGCCAGCAGTTTGTATGGGGCCCATAGCAATCAGCCCCAGCATTTT
TRBJ1-6,NA,NA,TRBV13,CASSSWSSYNSPLHF,TGTGCCAGCAGCTCTTGGAGCTCCTATAATTCACCCCTCCACTTT
TRBJ2-7,TRBD2,once,TRBV5-4,CASSGRAGALGEQYF,TGTGCCAGCAGCGGAAGAGCGGGGGCACTAGGGGAGCAGTACTTC
TRBJ2-3,NA,once,TRBV7-6,CASSQELPGLSTDTQYF,TGTGCCAGCAGCCAAGAGCTTCCGGGACTGAGCACAGATACGCAGTATTTT
TRBJ1-3,NA,NA,TRBV10-3,CAISESGGHSGNTIYF,TGTGCCATCAGTGAGTCCGGGGGGCACTCTGGAAACACCATATATTTT
TRBJ1-1,NA,once,TRBV5-6,CASSLVGEEVEAFF,TGTGCCAGCAGCTTGGTTGGGGAGGAGGTTGAAGCTTTCTTT
TRBJ2-5,NA,NA,TRBV6-5,CASRGQGETQYF,TGTGCCAGCAGAGGACAAGGGGAGACCCAGTACTTC
TRBJ2-1,NA,NA,TRBV20-1,CSAILNGEQFF,TGCAGTGCTATCTTGAACGGTGAGCAGTTCTTC
TRBJ1-4,TRBD1,NA,TRBV10-3,CAISESDRGAEKLFF,TGTGCCATCAGTGAGTCTGACAGGGGAGCGGAAAAACTGTTTTTT
TRBJ1-6,TRBD1,NA,TRBV6-5,CASSIQGDVNSPLHF,TGTGCCAGCAGTATACAGGGGGACGTAAATTCACCCCTCCACTTT
TRBJ1-1,NA,NA,TRBV5-1,CASSFEGVTEAFF,TGCGCCAGCAGCTTCGAGGGTGTGACTGAAGCTTTCTTT
TRBJ1-2,TRBD1,NA,TRBV28,CASSGTGGGYTF,TGTGCCAGCAGTGGGACAGGGGGTGGCTACACCTTC
TRBJ1-2,NA,NA,TRBV9,CASSAADSPYGGYTF,TGTGCCAGCAGCGCGGCAGACAGCCCTTACGGAGGCTACACCTTC
TRBJ2-3,NA,NA,TRBV11-2,CASSLDRGDTQYF,TGTGCCAGCAGCTTAGATCGTGGAGATACGCAGTATTTT
TRBJ1-1,NA,NA,TRBV29-1,CSVTLQGRNTEAFF,TGCAGCGTGACCCTACAGGGTAGAAACACTGAAGCTTTCTTT
TRBJ2-6,NA,NA,TRBV6-1,CASRDSHSGANVLTF,TGTGCCAGCAGGGACAGCCACTCTGGGGCCAACGTCCTGACTTTC
TRBJ2-7,TRBD2,few,TRBV5-1,CASSQVAGGPYEQYF,TGCGCCAGCAGCCAAGTAGCGGGAGGGCCATACGAGCAGTACTTC
TRBJ1-2,TRBD1,NA,TRBV7-9,CASSIGTVNYGYTF,TGTGCCAGCAGCATCGGGACAGTTAACTATGGCTACACCTTC
TRBJ1-3,TRBD1,NA,TRBV11-2,CASSLDRVSGNTIYF,TGTGCCAGCAGCTTGGACAGGGTCTCTGGAAACACCATATATTTT
TRBJ2-7,NA,NA,TRBV30,CAWSPLYEQYF,TGTGCCTGGAGTCCTCTCTACGAGCAGTACTTC